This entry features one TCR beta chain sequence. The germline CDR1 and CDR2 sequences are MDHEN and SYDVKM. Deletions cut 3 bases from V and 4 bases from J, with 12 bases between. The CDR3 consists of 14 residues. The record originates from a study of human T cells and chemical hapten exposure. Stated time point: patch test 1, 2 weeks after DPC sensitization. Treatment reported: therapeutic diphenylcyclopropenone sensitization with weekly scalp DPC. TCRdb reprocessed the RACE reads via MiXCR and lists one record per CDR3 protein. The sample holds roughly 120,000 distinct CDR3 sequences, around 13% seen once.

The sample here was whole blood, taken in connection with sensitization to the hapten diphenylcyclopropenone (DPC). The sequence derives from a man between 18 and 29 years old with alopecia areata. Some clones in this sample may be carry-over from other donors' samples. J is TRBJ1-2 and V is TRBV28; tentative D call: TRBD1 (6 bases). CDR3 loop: CASSFEQGFYGYTF. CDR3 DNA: TGTGCCAGCAGTTTCGAACAGGGATTCTATGGCTACACCTTC.